The subject of this entry is one T cell receptor (beta chain). The germline V and J ends were trimmed by 0 bases and 2 bases, with 13 bases remaining between them. CDR3 length: 16 residues. The germline V gene encodes CDR1 LGHNT and CDR2 FRNRAP. The data stem from a study of blood T cell repertoires in COVID-19. Sequencing used immunoSEQ multiplex PCR; TCRdb keeps in-frame clones, though not all of them. The table lists roughly 180,000 clones, about 86% of them singletons, with under 25% in the top ten. Sequenced: peripheral blood. The sequence derives from a man in his 70s with active or convalescent COVID-19. The rearrangement uses TRBV12-5 and TRBJ1-1, with D possibly TRBD1 on 6 matching bases. The CDR3 DNA follows: TGTGCTAGTGGTTTGGTAGTAGGGGGACTAAACACTGAAGCTTTCTTT. The encoded protein is CASGLVVGGLNTEAFF.